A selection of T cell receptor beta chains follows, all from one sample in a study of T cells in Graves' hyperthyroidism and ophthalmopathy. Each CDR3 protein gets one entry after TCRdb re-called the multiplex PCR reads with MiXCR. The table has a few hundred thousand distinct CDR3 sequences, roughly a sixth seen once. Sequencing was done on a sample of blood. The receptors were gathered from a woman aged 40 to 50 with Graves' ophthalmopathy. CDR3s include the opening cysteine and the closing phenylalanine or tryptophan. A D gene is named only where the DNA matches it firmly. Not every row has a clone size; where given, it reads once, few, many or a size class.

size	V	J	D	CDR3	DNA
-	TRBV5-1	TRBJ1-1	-	CASSPLGGLYTEAFF	TGCGCCAGCAGCCCCCTTGGCGGGCTCTACACTGAAGCTTTCTTT
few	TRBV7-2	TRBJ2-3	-	CASSLGRSIDTQYF	TGTGCCAGCAGCTTAGGGAGGAGTATCGATACGCAGTATTTT
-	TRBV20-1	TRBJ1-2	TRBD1	CSASIDRGLYGYTF	TGCAGTGCTAGTATAGACAGGGGGTTGTATGGCTACACCTTC
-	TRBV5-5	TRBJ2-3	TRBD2	CASSLVSSGKTEYF	TGTGCCAGCAGCTTGGTTTCTAGCGGGAAGACAGAGTATTTT
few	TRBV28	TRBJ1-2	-	CASSFSGAYGYTF	TGTGCCAGCAGTTTTTCAGGGGCCTATGGCTACACCTTC
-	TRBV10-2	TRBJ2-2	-	CASSDRGYTGELFF	TGCGCCAGCAGTGACAGGGGATACACCGGGGAGCTGTTTTTT
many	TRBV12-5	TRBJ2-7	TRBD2	CASALGGLVGEQYF	TGTGCTAGTGCCCTCGGGGGGTTAGTGGGGGAGCAGTACTTC
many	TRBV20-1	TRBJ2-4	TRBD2	CSAPGPAGVFDIQYF	TGCAGTGCTCCTGGGCCAGCGGGAGTTTTCGACATTCAGTACTTC
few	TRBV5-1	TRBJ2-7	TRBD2	CASSLALAGGNNEQYF	TGCGCCAGCAGCTTGGCTCTAGCGGGAGGTAACAATGAGCAGTACTTC
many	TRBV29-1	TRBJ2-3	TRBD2	CSMSSGGDTQYF	TGCAGCATGAGTAGCGGGGGTGATACGCAGTATTTT
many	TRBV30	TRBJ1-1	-	CAFHGGGTRGGTEAFF	TGTGCCTTTCACGGCGGGGGGACCCGGGGAGGAACTGAAGCTTTCTTT
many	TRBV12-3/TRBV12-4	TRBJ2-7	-	CASSLEESYEQYF	TGTGCCAGCAGTTTAGAAGAGTCCTACGAGCAGTACTTC
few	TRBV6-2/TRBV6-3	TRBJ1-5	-	CASSYSSKNQPQHF	TGTGCCAGCAGTTACTCTTCAAAGAATCAGCCCCAGCATTTT
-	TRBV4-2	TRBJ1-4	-	CASSQLGEKLFF	TGTGCCAGCAGCCAACTCGGAGAAAAACTGTTTTTT
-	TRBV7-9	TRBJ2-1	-	CASSSGGPGTYNEQFF	TGTGCCAGCAGCTCCGGGGGCCCAGGCACCTACAATGAGCAGTTCTTC
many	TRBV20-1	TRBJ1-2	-	CSAVGSYGYTF	TGCAGTGCTGTTGGGTCGTATGGCTACACCTTC
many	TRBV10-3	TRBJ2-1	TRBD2	CAISGTSGNNEQFF	TGTGCCATCAGTGGAACTAGCGGGAACAATGAGCAGTTCTTC
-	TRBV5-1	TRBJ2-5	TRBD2	CASSWGTSGRGQETQYF	TGCGCCAGCAGCTGGGGGACTAGCGGGAGGGGCCAAGAGACCCAGTACTTC
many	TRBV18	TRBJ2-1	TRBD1	CASSRDRGRNEQFF	TGTGCCAGCTCACGGGACAGGGGGCGAAATGAGCAGTTCTTC
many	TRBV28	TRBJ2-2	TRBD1	CASSRTGGRTGELFF	TGTGCCAGCAGCCGGACAGGGGGCAGAACCGGGGAGCTGTTTTTT
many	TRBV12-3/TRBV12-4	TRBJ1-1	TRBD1	CASSRPDRGPEAFF	TGTGCCAGCAGCCGACCGGACAGGGGACCTGAAGCTTTCTTT
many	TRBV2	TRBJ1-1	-	CASTTDNTEAFF	TGTGCCAGCACTACAGATAACACTGAAGCTTTCTTT
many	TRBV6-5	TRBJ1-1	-	CASSYSSGRETEAFF	TGTGCCAGCAGTTACTCGTCAGGCAGGGAGACTGAAGCTTTCTTT
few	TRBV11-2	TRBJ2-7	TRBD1	CASSPRAGQAYEQYF	TGTGCCAGCAGCCCGAGAGCTGGACAGGCCTACGAGCAGTACTTC
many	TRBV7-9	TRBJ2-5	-	CASSLEGTETQYF	TGTGCCAGCAGCTTAGAGGGAACGGAGACCCAGTACTTC
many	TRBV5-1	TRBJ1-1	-	CASSLITVNTEAFF	TGCGCCAGCAGCCTCATAACAGTGAACACTGAAGCTTTCTTT
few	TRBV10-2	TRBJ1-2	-	CASSGGVIWNYGYTF	TGCGCCAGCAGTGGGGGTGTGATCTGGAACTATGGCTACACCTTC
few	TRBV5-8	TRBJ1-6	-	CASSPTNSYNSPLHF	TGTGCCAGCAGTCCCACCAACTCCTATAATTCACCCCTCCACTTT
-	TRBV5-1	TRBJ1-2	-	CASSHGFEGDGYTF	TGCGCCAGCAGCCATGGGTTTGAGGGTGATGGCTACACCTTC
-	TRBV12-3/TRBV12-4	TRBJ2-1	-	CASSQVGGAGNEQFF	TGCGCCAGCAGCCAAGTGGGGGGGGCCGGCAATGAGCAGTTCTTC
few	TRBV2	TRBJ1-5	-	CASRLQGFSNQPQHF	TGTGCCAGCAGATTACAGGGTTTTAGCAATCAGCCCCAGCATTTT
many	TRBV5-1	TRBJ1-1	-	CASSRAAGEVTEAFF	TGCGCCAGCAGCAGGGCAGCGGGGGAGGTCACTGAAGCTTTCTTT
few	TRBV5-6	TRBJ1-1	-	CASSDRVSGTEAFF	TGTGCCAGCAGCGACAGAGTGTCGGGGACTGAAGCTTTCTTT
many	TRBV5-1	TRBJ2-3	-	CASSPLGGASTDTQYF	TGCGCCAGCAGCCCCCTAGGGGGTGCTAGCACAGATACGCAGTATTTT